This T cell receptor (beta chain) was identified in a study of blood T cell repertoires in COVID-19. Study as a whole: The United States, Italy and Spain were the sources of the acute and convalescent COVID-19 samples. T cells, B-cell-depleted T cells, or PBMCs supplied cDNA or gDNA.

In the authors' methods: Researchers report that nucleated cell counts were estimated from reference gene primer amplification. Produced via immunoSEQ multiplex PCR; TCRdb's table is partial and in-frame only. V and J calls and clone size are as listed in that table; D and trimming were resolved from the DNA. The sample consists of more than 250,000 clones, less than 90% of them appearing once. CDR3 length: 16 amino acids. CDR1 is SGHRS and CDR2 is YFSETQ in the germline V gene. Trimming took 2 bases from V and 3 from J, leaving 14 bases between them. The sequenced material came from peripheral blood. The chain couples TRBV5-1 to TRBJ1-4; D is ambiguous. This TCR was recovered from a man in his sixties who had recovered from COVID-19. In DNA, the CDR3 is TGCGCCAGCAGCTTCCGTGGTGGGGAGGCTAATGAAAAACTGTTTTTT. Amino acid sequence: CASSFRGGEANEKLFF. Full variable domain (missing parts from reference TRBV5-1 and TRBJ1-4): KAGVTQTPRYLIKTRGQQVTLSCSPISGHRSVSWYQQTPGQGLQFLFEYFSETQRNKGNFPGRFSGRQFSNSRSEMNVSTLELGDSALYLCASSFRGGEANEKLFFGSGTQLSVL.